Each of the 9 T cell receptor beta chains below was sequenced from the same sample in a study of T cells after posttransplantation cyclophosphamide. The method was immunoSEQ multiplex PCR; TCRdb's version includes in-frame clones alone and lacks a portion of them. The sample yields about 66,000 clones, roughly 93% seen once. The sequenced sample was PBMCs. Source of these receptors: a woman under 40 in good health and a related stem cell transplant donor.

In DNA, the CDR3 is TGTGCCAGTTCCGAACAGGTAGCTGGAAACACCATATATTTT. As protein: CASSEQVAGNTIYF. The rearrangement links TRBV19 to TRBJ1-3; TRBD1 is a possible D gene (5 bases). Trimming pared 8 bases from V and 2 bases from J, leaving 13 bases between. Germline V gene data show CDR1 as LNHDA and CDR2 as SQIVND (reference sequence). The CDR3 spans 14 residues.

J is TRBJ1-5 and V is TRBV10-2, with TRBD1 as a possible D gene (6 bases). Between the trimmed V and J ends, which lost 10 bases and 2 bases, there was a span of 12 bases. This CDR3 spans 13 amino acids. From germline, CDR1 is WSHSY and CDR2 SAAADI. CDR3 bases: TGCGCCACCAGGGGTTTTGGCAATCAGCCCCAGCATTTT. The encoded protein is CATRGFGNQPQHF.

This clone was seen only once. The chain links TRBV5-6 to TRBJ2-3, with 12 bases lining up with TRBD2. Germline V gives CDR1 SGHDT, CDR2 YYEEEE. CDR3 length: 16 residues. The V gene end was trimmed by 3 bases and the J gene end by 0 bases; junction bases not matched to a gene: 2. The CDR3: CASSSSGGGSTDTQYF. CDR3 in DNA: TGTGCCAGCAGCTCTAGCGGGGGGGGTAGCACAGATACGCAGTATTTT.

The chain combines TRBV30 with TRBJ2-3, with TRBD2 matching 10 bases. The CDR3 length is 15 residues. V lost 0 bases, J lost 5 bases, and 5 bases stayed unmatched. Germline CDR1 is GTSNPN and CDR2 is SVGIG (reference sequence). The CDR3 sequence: CAWSVRASGGDTQYF. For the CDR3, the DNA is TGTGCCTGGAGTGTTCGGGCTAGCGGGGGAGATACGCAGTATTTT.

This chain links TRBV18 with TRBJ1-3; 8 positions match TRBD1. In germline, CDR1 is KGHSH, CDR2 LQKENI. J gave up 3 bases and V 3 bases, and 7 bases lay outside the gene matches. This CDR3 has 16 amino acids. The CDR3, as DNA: TGTGCCAGCTCACCGAAGCAGGGGGCCGGTGGAAACACCATATATTTT. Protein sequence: CASSPKQGAGGNTIYF. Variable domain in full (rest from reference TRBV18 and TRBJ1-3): NAGVMQNPRHLVRRRGQEARLRCSPMKGHSHVYWYRQLPEEGLKFMVYLQKENIIDESGMPKERFSAEFPKEGPSILRIQQVVRGDSAAYFCASSPKQGAGGNTIYFGEGSWLTVV.

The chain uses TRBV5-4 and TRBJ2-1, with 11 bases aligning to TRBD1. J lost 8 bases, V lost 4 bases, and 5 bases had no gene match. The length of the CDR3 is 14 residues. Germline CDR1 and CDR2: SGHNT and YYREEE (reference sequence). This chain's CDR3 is CASSRTGGRDEQFF. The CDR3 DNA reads TGTGCCAGCAGCCGGACAGGGGGCCGCGATGAGCAGTTCTTC.

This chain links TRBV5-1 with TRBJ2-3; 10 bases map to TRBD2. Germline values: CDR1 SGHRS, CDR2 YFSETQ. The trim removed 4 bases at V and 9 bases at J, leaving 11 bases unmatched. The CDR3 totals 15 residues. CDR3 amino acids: CASSEASGGEFTQYF. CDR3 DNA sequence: TGCGCCAGCAGCGAGGCTAGCGGGGGAGAGTTCACGCAGTATTTT. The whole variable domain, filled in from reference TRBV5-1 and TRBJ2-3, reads KAGVTQTPRYLIKTRGQQVTLSCSPISGHRSVSWYQQTPGQGLQFLFEYFSETQRNKGNFPGRFSGRQFSNSRSEMNVSTLELGDSALYLCASSEASGGEFTQYFGPGTRLTVL.

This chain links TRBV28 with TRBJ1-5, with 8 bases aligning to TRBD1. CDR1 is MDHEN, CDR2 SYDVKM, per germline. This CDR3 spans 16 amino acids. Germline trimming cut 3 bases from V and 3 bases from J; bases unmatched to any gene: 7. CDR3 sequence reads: CASSLGDRGLNQPQHF. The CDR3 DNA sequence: TGTGCCAGCAGTTTGGGAGACAGGGGTCTCAATCAGCCCCAGCATTTT.

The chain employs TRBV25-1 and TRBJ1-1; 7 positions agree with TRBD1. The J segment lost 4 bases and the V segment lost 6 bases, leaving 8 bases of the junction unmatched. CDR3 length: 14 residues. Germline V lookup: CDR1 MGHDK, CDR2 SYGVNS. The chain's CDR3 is CASRTRGLGTEAFF. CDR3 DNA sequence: TGTGCCAGCAGAACAAGGGGGCTTGGCACTGAAGCTTTCTTT.